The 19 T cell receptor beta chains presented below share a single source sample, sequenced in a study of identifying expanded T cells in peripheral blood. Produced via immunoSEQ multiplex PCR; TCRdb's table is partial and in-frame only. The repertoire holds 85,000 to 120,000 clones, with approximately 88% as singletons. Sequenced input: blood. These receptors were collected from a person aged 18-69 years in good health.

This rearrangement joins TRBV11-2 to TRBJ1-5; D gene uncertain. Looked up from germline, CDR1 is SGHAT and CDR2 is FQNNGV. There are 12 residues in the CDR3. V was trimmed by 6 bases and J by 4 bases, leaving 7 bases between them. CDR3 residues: CASRGDNQPQHF. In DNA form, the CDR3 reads TGTGCCAGCAGAGGCGATAATCAGCCCCAGCATTTT. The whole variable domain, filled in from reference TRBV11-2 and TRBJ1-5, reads EAGVAQSPRYKIIEKRQSVAFWCNPISGHATLYWYQQILGQGPKLLIQFQNNGVVDDSQLPKDRFSAERLKGVDSTLKIQPAKLEDSAVYLCASRGDNQPQHFGDGTRLSIL.

This chain's CDR3 is CASSLGEGVYATNEKLFF. The DNA of the CDR3 is TGTGCCAGCAGCTTAGGGGAAGGGGTATACGCAACTAATGAAAAACTGTTTTTT. V and J are TRBV5-4 and TRBJ1-4, with D tentatively TRBD1 (5 bases). In germline, CDR1 is SGHNT, CDR2 YYREEE (reference sequence). The CDR3 totals 18 residues. V gave up 2 bases and J gave up 0 bases, with 17 bases separating them.

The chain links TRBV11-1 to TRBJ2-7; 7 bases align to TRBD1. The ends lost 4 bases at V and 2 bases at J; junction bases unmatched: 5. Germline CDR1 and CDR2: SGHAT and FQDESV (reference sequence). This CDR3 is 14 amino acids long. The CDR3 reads CASSSGQPTYEQYF. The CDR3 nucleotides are TGTGCCAGCAGCTCGGGACAGCCAACCTACGAGCAGTACTTC.

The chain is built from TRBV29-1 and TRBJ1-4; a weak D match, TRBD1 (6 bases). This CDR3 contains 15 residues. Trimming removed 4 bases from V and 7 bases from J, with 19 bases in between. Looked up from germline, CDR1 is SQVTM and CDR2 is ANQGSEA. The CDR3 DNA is TGCAGCGTTGTGAGTGTGGGGGGGCGGATTGAAAAACTGTTTTTT. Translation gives CSVVSVGGRIEKLFF.

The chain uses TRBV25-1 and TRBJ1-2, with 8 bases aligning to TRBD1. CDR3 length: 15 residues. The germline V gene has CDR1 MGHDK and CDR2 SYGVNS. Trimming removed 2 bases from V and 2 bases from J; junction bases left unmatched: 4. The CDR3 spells CASSEEWTGNYGYTF. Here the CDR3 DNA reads TGTGCCAGCAGTGAAGAGTGGACAGGGAACTATGGCTACACCTTC.

The DNA of the CDR3 is TGTGCCAGCAGCCCGGGGACAGTCGGAGGTACGCAGTATTTT. Its translation is CASSPGTVGGTQYF. The chain has TRBV7-2 and TRBJ2-3; 7 nucleotides agree with TRBD1. The CDR3 contains 14 residues. Germline lookup yields CDR1 SGHTA and CDR2 FQGNSA. V lost 5 bases, J lost 8 bases, and 10 bases stayed unmatched.

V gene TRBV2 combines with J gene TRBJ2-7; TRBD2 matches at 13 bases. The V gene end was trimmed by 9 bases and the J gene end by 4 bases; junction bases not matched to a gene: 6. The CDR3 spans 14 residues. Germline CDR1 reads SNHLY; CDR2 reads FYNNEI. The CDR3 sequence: CASKRTSGSYEQYF. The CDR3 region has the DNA TGTGCCAGTAAGCGGACTAGCGGGAGTTACGAGCAGTACTTC.

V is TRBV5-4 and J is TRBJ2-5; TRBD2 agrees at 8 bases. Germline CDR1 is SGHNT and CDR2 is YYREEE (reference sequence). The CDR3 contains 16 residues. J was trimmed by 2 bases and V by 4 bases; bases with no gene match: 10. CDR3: CASSTQLGLAQETQYF. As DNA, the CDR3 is TGTGCCAGCAGCACTCAACTCGGACTAGCTCAAGAGACCCAGTACTTC.

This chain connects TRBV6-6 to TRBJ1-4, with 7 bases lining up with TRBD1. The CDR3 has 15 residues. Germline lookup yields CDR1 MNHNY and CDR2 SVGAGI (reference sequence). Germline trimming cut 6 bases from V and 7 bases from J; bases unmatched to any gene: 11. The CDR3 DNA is TGTGCCAGCAGCTCACAGGGGATGAGTGTTGAAAAACTGTTTTTT. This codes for CASSSQGMSVEKLFF.

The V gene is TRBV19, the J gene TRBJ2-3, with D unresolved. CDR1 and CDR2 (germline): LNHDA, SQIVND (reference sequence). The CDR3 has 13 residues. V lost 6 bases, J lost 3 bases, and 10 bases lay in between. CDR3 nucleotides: TGTGCCAGTAGCCTACAGTTTACAGATACGCAGTATTTT. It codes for CASSLQFTDTQYF. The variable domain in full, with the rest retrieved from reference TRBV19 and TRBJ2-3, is DGGITQSPKYLFRKEGQNVTLSCEQNLNHDAMYWYRQDPGQGLRLIYYSQIVNDFQKGDIAEGYSVSREKKESFPLTVTSAQKNPTAFYLCASSLQFTDTQYFGPGTRLTVL.

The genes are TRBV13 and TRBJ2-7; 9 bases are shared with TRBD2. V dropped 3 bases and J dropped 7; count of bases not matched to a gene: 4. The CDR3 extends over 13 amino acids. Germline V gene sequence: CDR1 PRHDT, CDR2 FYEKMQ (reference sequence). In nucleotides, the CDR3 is TGTGCCAGCAGCTTGGGACTAGCCAGTGAGCAGTACTTC. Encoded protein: CASSLGLASEQYF.

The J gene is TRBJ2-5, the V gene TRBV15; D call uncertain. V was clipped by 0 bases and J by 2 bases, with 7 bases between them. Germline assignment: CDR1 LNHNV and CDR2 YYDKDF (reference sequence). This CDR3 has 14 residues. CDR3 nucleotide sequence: TGTGCCACCAGCAGAGATCCCCAGCAAGAGACCCAGTACTTC. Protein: CATSRDPQQETQYF.

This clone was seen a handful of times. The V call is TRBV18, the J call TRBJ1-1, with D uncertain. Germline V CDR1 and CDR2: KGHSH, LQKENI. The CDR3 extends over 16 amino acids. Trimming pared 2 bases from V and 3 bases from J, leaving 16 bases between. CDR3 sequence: CASSPATWTRYTEAFF. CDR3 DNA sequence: TGTGCCAGCTCACCAGCTACATGGACTAGGTACACTGAAGCTTTCTTT. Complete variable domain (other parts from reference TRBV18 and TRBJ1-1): NAGVMQNPRHLVRRRGQEARLRCSPMKGHSHVYWYRQLPEEGLKFMVYLQKENIIDESGMPKERFSAEFPKEGPSILRIQQVVRGDSAAYFCASSPATWTRYTEAFFGQGTRLTVV.

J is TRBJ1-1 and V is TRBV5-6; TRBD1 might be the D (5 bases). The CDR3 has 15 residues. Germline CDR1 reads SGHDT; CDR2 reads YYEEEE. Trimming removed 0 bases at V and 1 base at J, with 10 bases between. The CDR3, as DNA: TGTGCCAGCAGCTTGGGTGACAGAGAGAACACTGAAGCTTTCTTT. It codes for CASSLGDRENTEAFF.

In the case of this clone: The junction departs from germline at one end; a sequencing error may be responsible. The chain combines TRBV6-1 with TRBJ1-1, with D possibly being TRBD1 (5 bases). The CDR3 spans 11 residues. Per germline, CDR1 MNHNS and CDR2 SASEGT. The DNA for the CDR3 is TGTGCCAGCAGTCTACAGGCGAGGTTTCTCTTT. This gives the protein CASSLQARFLF.

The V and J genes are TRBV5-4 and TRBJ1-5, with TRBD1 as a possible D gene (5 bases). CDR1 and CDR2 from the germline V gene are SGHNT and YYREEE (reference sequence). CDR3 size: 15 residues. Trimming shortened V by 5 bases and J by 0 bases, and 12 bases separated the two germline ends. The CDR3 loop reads CASSLMGGSNQPQHF. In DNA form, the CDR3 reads TGTGCCAGCAGTTTAATGGGGGGTAGCAATCAGCCCCAGCATTTT. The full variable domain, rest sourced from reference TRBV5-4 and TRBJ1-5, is ETGVTQSPTHLIKTRGQQVTLRCSSQSGHNTVSWYQQALGQGPQFIFQYYREEENGRGNFPPRFSGLQFPNYSSELNVNALELDDSALYLCASSLMGGSNQPQHFGDGTRLSIL.

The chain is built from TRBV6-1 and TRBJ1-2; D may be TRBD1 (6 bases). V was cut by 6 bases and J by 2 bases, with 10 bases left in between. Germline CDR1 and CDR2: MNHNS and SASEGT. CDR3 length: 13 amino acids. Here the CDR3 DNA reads TGTGCCAGCAGACCAGGACAGAACTATGGCTACACCTTC. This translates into CASRPGQNYGYTF.

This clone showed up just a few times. CDR3 amino acids: CASSPGIRDEQYF. CDR3 DNA sequence: TGTGCCAGCAGCCCAGGTATACGGGACGAGCAGTACTTC. This chain uses TRBV7-9 with TRBJ2-7; no clear D gene. This CDR3 contains 13 residues. V was pared by 5 bases and J by 5 bases, with 13 bases between. The germline CDR1 and CDR2 sequences are SEHNR and FQNEAQ (reference sequence).

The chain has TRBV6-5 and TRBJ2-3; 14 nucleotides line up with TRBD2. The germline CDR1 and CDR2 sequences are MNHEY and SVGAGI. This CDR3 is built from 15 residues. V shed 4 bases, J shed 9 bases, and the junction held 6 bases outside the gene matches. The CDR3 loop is CASSSSGTSGGTQYF. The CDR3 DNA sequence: TGTGCCAGCAGTTCGTCCGGGACTAGCGGGGGAACGCAGTATTTT.